The rows below give T cell receptor beta chains drawn from one sample of a study of technical replicates of blood from several donors. TCRdb keeps only in-frame clones here, not all; method: immunoSEQ multiplex PCR. The data show approximately 99,000 clones, roughly 95% seen once. The sample comprised T cells isolated from PBMCs. Receptors originate from a human donor in good health. The conserved cysteine and the conserved F or W are not part of the CDR3 here. A D gene is named only where the DNA matches it firmly. The size entry is marked missing in some rows and otherwise reads once, few, many or a size class.

>TRBD2|TRBV9|TRBJ2-7|once
ASSAGLADTYEQY
>TRBD1|TRBV10-2|TRBJ1-5|once
ASSGDRGQPQH
>-|TRBV9|TRBJ2-7|-
ASSVSSANEQY
>-|TRBV27|TRBJ1-1|-
ASSRLAGGAF
>-|TRBV6-1|TRBJ1-3|-
ASSEYSGNSGNTIY
>TRBD2|TRBV9|TRBJ2-1|-
ASSILAGGPNEQF
>-|TRBV28|TRBJ1-1|-
ASSFMGGTEAF
>-|TRBV6-1|TRBJ2-1|-
ASSTGPASV
>-|TRBV2|TRBJ2-2|once
ASTNTGELF
>-|TRBV9|TRBJ2-7|-
ASSVTGTLKSEQY
>TRBD1|TRBV9|TRBJ2-7|once
ASSVDPSGQGSYEQY
>-|TRBV28|TRBJ2-2|-
ASSLPTGELF
>-|TRBV30|TRBJ2-7|-
AWRSGIPNEQY
>-|TRBV2|TRBJ1-1|-
AIQGDTEAF
>-|TRBV12-5|TRBJ1-1|-
ASGEQNTEAF
>TRBD2|TRBV19|TRBJ2-7|-
ASSLISGTSYEQY
>TRBD2|TRBV27|TRBJ2-4|-
ASSPGGLAKNIQY
>-|TRBV5-4|TRBJ1-3|-
ASSLAPGYSGNTIY
>-|TRBV29-1|TRBJ2-1|-
SVDGRSTGSSYNEQF
>-|TRBV28|TRBJ1-1|-
ASSWVRGGTRAF
>TRBD2|TRBV7-2|TRBJ2-3|-
ASSLLAGVLDTQY
>TRBD2|TRBV6-4|TRBJ2-1|-
ASSDSMASGRAPYNEQF
>-|TRBV18|TRBJ1-2|few
ASSPRSRDYGYT
>-|TRBV16|TRBJ2-1|-
ASSQFGGLNEQF
>-|TRBV9|TRBJ2-1|-
ASSVGGTDYNEQF
>TRBD1|TRBV6-1|TRBJ1-1|-
AGRQGGYFTEAF
>-|TRBV5-1|TRBJ2-7|-
ASSSYGYEQY
>TRBD1|TRBV30|TRBJ1-4|-
AWRGQANEKLF
>TRBD2|TRBV2|TRBJ2-7|-
AEGTSGRSHYEQY
>TRBD2|TRBV30|TRBJ2-3|-
AWSESVAGVRDTQY
>TRBD2|TRBV6-1|TRBJ2-7|-
ASSAWTSGRSGEQY
>-|TRBV19|TRBJ1-5|-
ASSIRDSNQPQH
>-|TRBV7-9|TRBJ2-1|-
ASIALGSSYNEQF
>-|TRBV4-3|TRBJ2-1|-
ASSQDFGEELPDDEQF
>-|TRBV7-9|TRBJ2-3|-
ASSLTGSYDTQY
>-|TRBV5-6|TRBJ2-7|-
ASRSAGPYEQY
>-|TRBV6-1|TRBJ2-2|-
ASSAILRGDTGELF
>-|TRBV18|TRBJ2-3|-
ASSPTGDTQY
>-|TRBV5-4|TRBJ2-1|-
ASSSRAGTYNEQF
>-|TRBV28|TRBJ1-1|-
ASRSVEAF
>TRBD2|TRBV9|TRBJ2-1|-
ASSALLAGAYNEQF
>TRBD2|TRBV5-1|TRBJ2-7|-
ASSLGLAGGSSFYEQY